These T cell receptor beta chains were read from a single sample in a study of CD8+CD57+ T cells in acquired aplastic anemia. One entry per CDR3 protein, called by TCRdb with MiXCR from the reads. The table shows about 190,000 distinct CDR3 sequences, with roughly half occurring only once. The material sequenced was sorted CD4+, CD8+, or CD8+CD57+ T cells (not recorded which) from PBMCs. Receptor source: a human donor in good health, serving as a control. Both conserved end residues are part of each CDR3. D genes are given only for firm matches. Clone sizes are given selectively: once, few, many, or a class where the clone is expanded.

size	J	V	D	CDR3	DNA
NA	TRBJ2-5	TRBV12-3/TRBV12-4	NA	CASSYNWPGPRREKETQYF	TGTGCCAGCAGCTATAATTGGCCCGGGCCTAGGAGGGAAAAAGAGACCCAGTACTTC
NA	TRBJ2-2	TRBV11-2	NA	CASSPGGRDTGELSW	TGTGCCAGCAGCCCGGGCGGGCGGGACACCGGGGAGCTGTCTTGG
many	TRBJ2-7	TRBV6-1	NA	CASPYEQYF	TGTGCCAGCCCTTACGAGCAGTACTTC
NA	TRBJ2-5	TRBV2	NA	CASGGGVGEPQYF	TGTGCCAGCGGGGGGGGCGTGGGCGAGCCCCAGTACTTC
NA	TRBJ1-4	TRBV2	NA	CASSIGPTNEKLFF	TGTGCCAGCAGTATCGGTCCAACTAATGAAAAACTGTTTTTT
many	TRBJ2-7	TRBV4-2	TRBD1	CASSQALGQGTYEQYF	TGTGCCAGCAGCCAAGCCCTCGGACAGGGAACCTACGAGCAGTACTTC
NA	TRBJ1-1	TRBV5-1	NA	CASSSGQFDEQGWTEAFF	TGCGCCAGCAGCTCCGGACAATTCGATGAGCAGGGGTGGACTGAAGCTTTCTTT
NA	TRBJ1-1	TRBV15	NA	CATSTSVNTEAFF	TGTGCCACCAGCACGTCCGTTAACACTGAAGCTTTCTTT
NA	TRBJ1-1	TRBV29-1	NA	CSLTHGITEAFF	TGCAGCTTGACCCACGGGATCACTGAAGCTTTCTTT
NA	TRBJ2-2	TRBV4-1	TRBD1	CASTHRGTGVTYELFF	TGCGCCAGCACTCACCGGGGGACAGGGGTCACCTACGAGCTGTTTTTT
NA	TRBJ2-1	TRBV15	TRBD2	CATSRDTGGVDEQFF	TGTGCCACCAGCAGAGATACGGGAGGGGTTGATGAGCAGTTCTTC
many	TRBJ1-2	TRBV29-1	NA	CSVERGGSYTF	TGCAGCGTTGAAAGGGGCGGTAGCTACACCTTC
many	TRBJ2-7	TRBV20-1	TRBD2	CSAGGTSGGRAYEQYF	TGCAGTGCTGGTGGGACTAGCGGGGGGCGAGCCTACGAGCAGTACTTC
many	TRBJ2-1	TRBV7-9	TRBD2	CASSLGLAGGPNGNEQFF	TGTGCCAGCAGCTTAGGGCTAGCGGGGGGACCTAATGGCAATGAGCAGTTCTTC
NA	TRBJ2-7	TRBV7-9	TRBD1	CASSLQGSNSYEQYF	TGTGCCAGCAGCCTACAGGGGTCAAACTCCTACGAGCAGTACTTC